This paragraph covers one TCR beta chain sequence. This sample was taken from a study of brain T cells in children with intractable seizures. CDR1 is SQVTM and CDR2 is ANQGSEA in the germline V gene. CDR3 size: 14 residues. The V gene lost 2 bases and the J gene lost 5 bases, with 15 bases spanning the gap. The assay was immunoSEQ multiplex PCR, and TCRdb's table has in-frame clones only and misses some. The repertoire has about 120,000 clones, roughly 92% of them found once; the top ten carry 3.5% to 4.5%. The sample was peripheral blood, taken at surgery. The J gene is TRBJ1-2, the V gene TRBV29-1, with D perhaps TRBD1 (6 bases). This sequence was found in a boy under two years old with hemimegalencephaly and intractable seizures. CDR3 sequence (DNA): TGCAGCGTTGAATGGGGCCAGGGGCCATATGGCTACACCTTC. Its protein product is CSVEWGQGPYGYTF. Based on the CDR3 plus reference TRBV29-1 and TRBJ1-2, the full variable domain is SAVISQKPSRDICQRGTSLTIQCQVDSQVTMMFWYRQQPGQSLTLIATANQGSEATYESGFVIDKFPISRPNLTFSTLTVSNMSPEDSSIYLCSVEWGQGPYGYTFGSGTRLTVV.